Presented here are 2 T cell receptor beta chains from one specimen sequenced in a study of identical twins. TCRdb called the 5' RACE reads again in MiXCR, with one record for every CDR3 protein. The data show about 330,000 distinct CDR3 sequences, 10% to 15% seen once. The sample was also linked to a second study, of yellow fever vaccine responses in identical twins.

The sample consisted of CD8+ T cells sorted from blood. The origin of the receptors is a woman under 30 in good health.

The chain combines TRBV7-3 with TRBJ2-1, with 11 positions matching TRBD2. The CDR3 is 15 amino acids. V shed 5 bases, J shed 5 bases, and the junction held 5 bases outside the gene matches. CDR1 and CDR2 (germline): SGHTA, FQGTGA. The chain's CDR3 is CASSPLAGVNNEQFF. CDR3 sequence (DNA): TGTGCCAGCAGCCCACTAGCGGGAGTTAACAATGAGCAGTTCTTC.

The table lists this clonotype with a few counts. The CDR3 region has the DNA TGTGCCAGCAGCCCTTGGGGGAACACTGAAGCTTTCTTT. This sequence encodes CASSPWGNTEAFF. The chain is built from TRBV11-2 and TRBJ1-1, with D unclear. CDR1 is SGHAT and CDR2 is FQNNGV in the germline V gene. This CDR3 is built from 13 residues. Trimming pared 5 bases from V and 1 base from J, leaving 8 bases between. Combining the CDR3 with reference TRBV11-2 and TRBJ1-1 gives the whole variable domain EAGVAQSPRYKIIEKRQSVAFWCNPISGHATLYWYQQILGQGPKLLIQFQNNGVVDDSQLPKDRFSAERLKGVDSTLKIQPAKLEDSAVYLCASSPWGNTEAFFGQGTRLTVV.